The 10 T cell receptor beta chains listed next were all sequenced from one sample in a study of OX40 agonist ivuxolimab in advanced cancers. Data came from immunoSEQ multiplex PCR; TCRdb stores just in-frame clones and leaves some out. In the table there are around 78,000 clones, over 75% of which are singletons. The sequenced sample was CD4+ or CD8+ T cells sorted from blood, obtained in a trial of the OX40 agonist ivuxolimab. The receptors derive from an adult with an advanced solid tumor such as melanoma, head and neck, liver or kidney cancer.

V and J are TRBV28 and TRBJ1-2; the D gene is possibly TRBD1 (5 bases). The germline V gene has CDR1 MDHEN and CDR2 SYDVKM. CDR3 length equals 14 residues. The V end lost 5 bases, the J end lost 2 bases, and 12 bases lay between the germline ends. CDR3 sequence reads: CASSPGTPNYGYTF. Here the CDR3 DNA reads TGTGCCAGCAGTCCCGGGACCCCCAACTATGGCTACACCTTC.

The chain joins TRBV29-1 to TRBJ2-2; D is uncertain. CDR1 and CDR2 (germline): SQVTM, ANQGSEA. Between the trimmed V and J ends, which lost 2 bases and 3 bases, there was a span of 10 bases. The CDR3 is 14 residues long. In nucleotides, the CDR3 is TGCAGCGTTGAATTTAGGGTGGACACCGGGGAGCTGTTTTTT. It is translated as CSVEFRVDTGELFF.

CDR3 amino acids: CASSMGGDRVGNTEAFF. CDR3 nucleotides: TGTGCCAGTAGTATGGGGGGGGACAGGGTCGGGAACACTGAAGCTTTCTTT. V is TRBV19 and J is TRBJ1-1; 9 bases line up with TRBD1. Germline V lookup: CDR1 LNHDA, CDR2 SQIVND (reference sequence). V was pared by 3 bases and J by 1 base, with 9 bases of the junction left unmatched. CDR3 length equals 17 residues.

The V and J genes are TRBV19 and TRBJ2-1, with D possibly being TRBD1 or TRBD2 (5 bases each). Per germline, CDR1 LNHDA and CDR2 SQIVND (reference sequence). The CDR3 is 13 residues long. V lost 4 bases and J lost 6, with 10 bases in between. The CDR3 nucleotides are TGTGCCAGTAGTAGTGAGGGGAGCAATGAGCAGTTCTTC. Translation gives CASSSEGSNEQFF.

V and J are TRBV11-3 and TRBJ1-2; no clear D gene. From germline, CDR1 is SGHNT and CDR2 YENEEA. The V end was cut by 0 bases, the J end by 2 bases, with 7 bases between. The CDR3 sequence is 14 residues long. The CDR3 sequence is CASSLEGGNYGYTF. The CDR3 bases are TGTGCCAGCAGCTTAGAGGGCGGGAACTATGGCTACACCTTC.

The chain carries TRBV7-3 and TRBJ2-3; TRBD2 matches at 7 bases. V dropped 4 bases and J dropped 9; count of bases not matched to a gene: 7. Germline V CDR1 and CDR2: SGHTA, FQGTGA. The CDR3 loop spans 13 amino acids. CDR3 DNA: TGTGCCAGCAGCTCCCCTAGCGGAGAGACGCAGTATTTT. As protein: CASSSPSGETQYF.

This chain uses TRBV10-3 with TRBJ2-1; maybe TRBD1 (6 bases). This CDR3 has 14 residues. Trimming shortened V by 6 bases and J by 5 bases, and 14 bases separated the two germline ends. CDR1 is ENHRY, CDR2 SYGVKD, per germline. Written as DNA, the CDR3 is TGTGCCATCAGAAAACCAGGACAGAACAATGAGCAGTTCTTC. Amino acid sequence: CAIRKPGQNNEQFF.

The V gene is TRBV28, the J gene TRBJ2-6; 7 positions match TRBD2. The CDR3 consists of 16 residues. In germline, CDR1 is MDHEN, CDR2 SYDVKM. Trimming removed 5 bases from V and 0 bases from J; junction bases left unmatched: 4. The CDR3 sequence is CASSPWGGSGANVLTF. DNA of the CDR3: TGTGCCAGCAGTCCCTGGGGGGGCTCTGGGGCCAACGTCCTGACTTTC.

This clone was seen a few times. This CDR3 is CVTAGTASNQPQHF. CDR3 sequence (DNA): TGTGTCACAGCCGGGACAGCAAGCAATCAGCCCCAGCATTTT. The chain has TRBV6-6 and TRBJ1-5; TRBD1 agrees at 7 bases. Germline loops: CDR1 MNHNY, CDR2 SVGAGI (reference sequence). The CDR3 spans 14 residues.

J is TRBJ1-2 and V is TRBV9; perhaps TRBD1 as D (6 bases). There are 13 residues in the CDR3. Trimming removed 0 bases at V and 8 bases at J, with 11 bases between. The V gene's germline CDR1 is SGDLS and CDR2 YYNGEE. As DNA, the CDR3 is TGTGCCAGCAGCGTAGAGGGGGATGCCGGCTACACCTTC. This gives the protein CASSVEGDAGYTF.